This T cell receptor beta chain was observed in a study of blood T cell repertoires in COVID-19. Assay used: immunoSEQ multiplex PCR; TCRdb lists only in-frame clones, some missing. Altogether almost 70,000 clones are present, around three quarters being singletons, with the ten largest covering approximately 16%. V dropped 5 bases and J dropped 5 bases, with 9 bases sitting between them. CDR1 and CDR2 (germline): SEHNR, FQNEAQ (reference sequence). This CDR3 comprises 12 residues. The receptor was derived from a man between 60 and 75 years old with acute or convalescent COVID-19. The chain carries TRBV7-9 and TRBJ1-2, with D possibly being TRBD1 (6 bases). Input material: peripheral blood. CDR3 nucleotides: TGTGCCAGCAGCAGTACAGGGTATGGCTACACCTTC. This encodes CASSSTGYGYTF.